The 24 T cell receptor beta chains reported below all come from one sample, sequenced in a study of blood T cell repertoires in COVID-19. TCRdb keeps only in-frame clones here, not all; method: immunoSEQ multiplex PCR. Of 50,000 or so clones listed, roughly 90% are singletons. Material for sequencing was peripheral blood. These receptor sequences come from a human donor in a cohort sampled during active COVID-19.

The chain uses TRBV18 and TRBJ1-1, with TRBD1 matching over 8 bases. Germline V gives CDR1 KGHSH, CDR2 LQKENI. The CDR3 is 14 amino acids. Unmatched junction bases numbered 8, after V lost 6 bases and J lost 5 bases. CDR3 region: CASSTTGDFTEAFF. As DNA, the CDR3 is TGTGCCAGCTCGACGACAGGGGATTTTACTGAAGCTTTCTTT.

The V call is TRBV5-1, the J call TRBJ1-1; no clear D gene. The CDR3 spans 13 residues. CDR1 and CDR2 from the germline V gene are SGHRS and YFSETQ. The ends were cut back, 0 bases at V and 1 base at J, with 4 bases in the middle. The CDR3: CASSLVANTEAFF. The CDR3 region has the DNA TGCGCCAGCAGCTTGGTGGCGAACACTGAAGCTTTCTTT. Using reference TRBV5-1 and TRBJ1-1 for the parts outside the CDR3, the full variable domain is KAGVTQTPRYLIKTRGQQVTLSCSPISGHRSVSWYQQTPGQGLQFLFEYFSETQRNKGNFPGRFSGRQFSNSRSEMNVSTLELGDSALYLCASSLVANTEAFFGQGTRLTVV.

The chain is built from TRBV7-9 and TRBJ1-5, with TRBD1 matching 8 bases. The length of the CDR3 is 14 residues. The V and J ends lost 5 bases and 7 bases, in that order; junction bases with no gene match: 7. Germline values: CDR1 SEHNR, CDR2 FQNEAQ (reference sequence). The chain's CDR3 is CASSPDRGGQPQHF. The CDR3 bases are TGTGCCAGCAGCCCAGACAGGGGTGGCCAGCCCCAGCATTTT.

The chain joins TRBV5-4 to TRBJ2-6, with a possible D match to TRBD2 (6 bases). Trimming left V 0 bases short and J 0 bases short, with 10 bases between. The CDR3 spans 17 residues. Per germline, CDR1 SGHNT and CDR2 YYREEE (reference sequence). The CDR3 DNA is TGTGCCAGCAGCTTGGAAGGAGGGGCCTCTGGGGCCAACGTCCTGACTTTC. As protein: CASSLEGGASGANVLTF.

The chain employs TRBV10-3 and TRBJ2-7; 7 bases align to TRBD1. The V gene end was trimmed by 5 bases and the J gene end by 6 bases; junction bases not matched to a gene: 4. Per germline, CDR1 ENHRY and CDR2 SYGVKD. The length of the CDR3 is 12 residues. CDR3 DNA sequence: TGTGCCATCAGTCGCACAGGGGCCGAGCAGTACGTC. This encodes CAISRTGAEQYV.

This chain uses TRBV10-2 with TRBJ1-4; perhaps TRBD1 as D (5 bases). Trimming took 4 bases from V and 4 from J, leaving 10 bases between them. This CDR3 comprises 14 residues. CDR1 is WSHSY and CDR2 is SAAADI in the germline V gene. DNA for the CDR3: TGCGCCAGCAGTGTAGGCCAGGGTAATGAAAAACTGTTTTTT. Protein sequence: CASSVGQGNEKLFF.

The CDR3 region has the DNA TGTGCCAGCACCCAAGACAGGGTGGTCACTGAAGCTTTCTTT. It encodes CASTQDRVVTEAFF. V gene TRBV6-5 combines with J gene TRBJ1-1, with 7 positions matching TRBD1. This CDR3 has 14 residues. V shed 7 bases, J shed 4 bases, and the junction held 9 bases outside the gene matches. Germline V gene sequence: CDR1 MNHEY, CDR2 SVGAGI.

The V and J genes are TRBV28 and TRBJ1-1, with D possibly TRBD1 on 6 matching bases. V dropped 3 bases and J dropped 0 bases, with 11 bases sitting between them. CDR1 and CDR2 (germline): MDHEN, SYDVKM. The CDR3 runs 15 residues. CDR3 DNA: TGTGCCAGCAGTTTCATGGACAGACTGAACACTGAAGCTTTCTTT. Its translation: CASSFMDRLNTEAFF. The variable domain in full, completed from reference TRBV28 and TRBJ1-1, reads DVKVTQSSRYLVKRTGEKVFLECVQDMDHENMFWYRQDPGLGLRLIYFSYDVKMKEKGDIPEGYSVSREKKERFSLILESASTNQTSMYLCASSFMDRLNTEAFFGQGTRLTVV.

The chain has TRBV18 and TRBJ2-1; 7 bases align to TRBD1. This CDR3 contains 14 residues. Germline values: CDR1 KGHSH, CDR2 LQKENI. Germline trimming cut 6 bases from V and 4 bases from J; bases unmatched to any gene: 6. DNA for the CDR3: TGTGCCAGCTCGCCCGGGACAGATTACAATGAGCAGTTCTTC. Protein sequence: CASSPGTDYNEQFF.

The CDR3 loop is CASKGGAMRNTEAFF. In DNA, the CDR3 is TGTGCCAGCAAGGGGGGGGCTATGAGGAACACTGAAGCTTTCTTT. The chain joins TRBV6-5 to TRBJ1-1; possible D gene TRBD1, 6 bases. The V gene's germline CDR1 is MNHEY and CDR2 SVGAGI. This CDR3 has 15 residues. Trimming cost V 7 bases and J 1 base, with 16 bases left between them.

The genes are TRBV7-8 and TRBJ1-1; D remains ambiguous. There are 13 residues in the CDR3. Trimming took off 2 bases at V and 1 base at J, with 5 bases between the two ends. The germline CDR1 and CDR2 sequences are SGHVS and FQNEAQ. The CDR3 DNA sequence: TGTGCCAGCAGCTTATCAGGGAACACTGAAGCTTTCTTT. It encodes CASSLSGNTEAFF.

The V gene is TRBV2, the J gene TRBJ1-2, with TRBD1 matching 10 bases. Per germline, CDR1 SNHLY and CDR2 FYNNEI. The CDR3 is 14 amino acids. The J segment lost 5 bases and the V segment lost 6 bases, leaving 6 bases of the junction unmatched. CDR3 in DNA: TGTGCCAGCAGCTACGACAGGGGGCGATATGGCTACACCTTC. Protein product: CASSYDRGRYGYTF.

The chain uses TRBV27 and TRBJ1-5; D may be TRBD1 (5 bases). Germline V gene data show CDR1 as MNHEY and CDR2 as SMNVEV (reference sequence). V shed 6 bases and J shed 1 base, with 16 bases lying between them. CDR3 length: 16 residues. The CDR3 DNA reads as TGTGCCAGCAGCCCCCGGGGGGGAGTGAGCAATCAGCCCCAGCATTTT. Encoded protein: CASSPRGGVSNQPQHF.

The V call is TRBV6-5, the J call TRBJ2-7; no reliable D call. This CDR3 has 14 residues. Germline assignment: CDR1 MNHEY and CDR2 SVGAGI. V lost 6 bases, J lost 5 bases, and 17 bases lay in between. The CDR3 loop reads CASRSRPGPHEQYV. The CDR3, as DNA: TGTGCCAGCAGATCCCGGCCAGGTCCGCACGAGCAGTACGTC.

This chain uses TRBV7-8 with TRBJ1-3, with a tentative D call TRBD1 (6 bases). The CDR3 runs 18 residues. V lost 1 base to trimming and J lost 0 bases, with 16 bases between them. Germline loops: CDR1 SGHVS, CDR2 FQNEAQ. The CDR3 DNA reads TGTGCCAGCAGCTTAGGCCGCATCACAGGGAACTCTGGAAACACCATATATTTT. Amino acid sequence: CASSLGRITGNSGNTIYF.

The rearrangement uses TRBV5-5 and TRBJ2-1; 13 nucleotides match TRBD2. This CDR3 comprises 15 residues. The trim removed 8 bases at V and 7 bases at J, leaving 9 bases unmatched. Germline V gene sequence: CDR1 SGHKS, CDR2 YYEKEE (reference sequence). CDR3 protein: CASCSGTSGNNEQFF. CDR3 DNA sequence: TGTGCCAGTTGTAGTGGGACTAGCGGGAATAATGAGCAGTTCTTC.

V is TRBV7-6 and J is TRBJ2-3; 7 positions agree with TRBD1. With 1 base clipped from V and 0 bases from J, the junction kept 13 bases outside the gene matches. CDR3 length: 19 amino acids. CDR1 and CDR2 from the germline V gene are SGHVS and FNYEAQ. For the CDR3, the DNA is TGTGCCAGCAGCTTAGTGGCCAAAATTCCGGGACAGAGCACAGATACGCAGTATTTT. This translates into CASSLVAKIPGQSTDTQYF.

The genes are TRBV2 and TRBJ1-1; unclear D gene. CDR1 SNHLY and CDR2 FYNNEI come from the germline V gene. The CDR3 consists of 12 residues. The V end lost 8 bases, the J end lost 1 base, and 8 bases lay between the germline ends. The CDR3 sequence: CASRGQNTEAFF. In DNA, the CDR3 is TGTGCCAGCCGAGGGCAGAACACTGAAGCTTTCTTT. Filled out from reference TRBV2 and TRBJ1-1, the complete variable domain reads EPEVTQTPSHQVTQMGQEVILRCVPISNHLYFYWYRQILGQKVEFLVSFYNNEISEKSEIFDDQFSVERPDGSNFTLKIRSTKLEDSAMYFCASRGQNTEAFFGQGTRLTVV.

The count of this clone is one. In DNA form, the CDR3 reads TGTGCCAGCAGCGCCGGGGACAGGGGGGGTTATGGCTACACCTTC. Translating gives CASSAGDRGGYGYTF. The chain uses TRBV5-4 and TRBJ1-2, with 11 bases aligning to TRBD1. The CDR3 is made up of 15 amino acids. In germline, CDR1 is SGHNT, CDR2 YYREEE (reference sequence). V was clipped by 4 bases and J by 5 bases; unmatched bases: 7.

The chain couples TRBV2 to TRBJ2-7; tentatively, D is TRBD1 (5 bases). CDR1 SNHLY and CDR2 FYNNEI come from the germline V gene. The CDR3 length is 15 residues. Trimming pared 4 bases from V and 4 bases from J, leaving 17 bases between. CDR3 protein: CASSGRQGVWYEQYV. DNA of the CDR3: TGTGCCAGCAGTGGTCGGCAGGGTGTCTGGTACGAGCAGTACGTC.

This clone is a singleton in its sample. This chain uses TRBV29-1 with TRBJ2-3; D gene uncertain. Deletions cut 6 bases from V and 4 bases from J, with 8 bases between. Germline assignment: CDR1 SQVTM and CDR2 ANQGSEA. CDR3 length: 11 amino acids. The CDR3 is CSVALADTQYF. The CDR3 bases are TGCAGCGTCGCGTTGGCAGATACGCAGTATTTT.

The chain links TRBV28 to TRBJ2-7, with D possibly matching TRBD2 (5 bases). This CDR3 contains 11 residues. V was trimmed by 6 bases and J by 6 bases, leaving 9 bases between them. Germline V CDR1 and CDR2: MDHEN, SYDVKM. The CDR3: CASSLRGEQYF. In nucleotides, the CDR3 is TGTGCCAGCAGCCTTCGGGGCGAGCAGTACTTC.

The chain links TRBV5-1 to TRBJ2-7; tentatively, D is TRBD2 (5 bases). The CDR3 length is 15 residues. The germline V and J ends were trimmed by 0 bases and 0 bases, with 10 bases remaining between them. CDR1 is SGHRS and CDR2 is YFSETQ in the germline V gene. Here the CDR3 DNA reads TGCGCCAGCAGCTTGGTAGCGCATAGCTCCTACGAGCAGTACTTC. Its protein product is CASSLVAHSSYEQYF.

This clone has just one count. V gene TRBV29-1 combines with J gene TRBJ1-4, with 12 nucleotides matching TRBD1. After removal of 7 bases from V and 8 bases from J, the junction contained 11 bases not matched to a gene. The CDR3 totals 15 residues. Germline V gene lookup returns CDR1 SQVTM and CDR2 ANQGSEA. The CDR3 reads CSATGTGGGREKLFF. As DNA, the CDR3 is TGCAGCGCAACCGGGACAGGGGGCGGTCGGGAAAAACTGTTTTTT.